This record concerns one T cell receptor beta chain sequence. Its antigen is not known. The source of the sample is a study of CD8 T cells in Susac syndrome. Study-wide points: The study's TCR sequencing and HLA analysis covered a relatively small number of individuals, and the study acknowledged this.

The CDR3 covers 14 residues. Germline CDR1 SNHLY, CDR2 FYNNEI. Trimming cost V 4 bases and J 6 bases, with 13 bases left between them. It was with random hexamers that 0.5 to 1 ug RNA was reverse transcribed. A multiplex approach, immunoSEQ multiplex PCR, amplified TCR beta CDR3 across 54 Vbeta and 13 Jbeta. TCRdb fed the immunoSEQ multiplex PCR reads into MiXCR, producing one record per CDR3 protein. The sample lists about 300,000 distinct CDR3 sequences, about 90% occurring once. Blood CD8+ and CD4+ T cells underwent high-throughput TCR beta sequencing. The clonotype was recovered from a human donor with multiple sclerosis. Sequences were obtained from CD4+ T cells from PBMCs. The rearrangement uses TRBV2 and TRBJ1-5; unclear D gene. CDR3 sequence (DNA): TGTGCCAGCAGTGGAGATGGGGTTACTCAGCCCCAGCATTTT. Protein sequence: CASSGDGVTQPQHF.